This entry features one T cell receptor (beta chain) sequence. The antigen is undetermined. These data belong to a study of T cells in Graves' hyperthyroidism and ophthalmopathy. Study-wide results and limits: A 13 V-J signature model discriminated ophthalmopathy versus stable hyperthyroidism. A median around 6.4 months before onset, the model predicted ophthalmopathy. Blood also held most thyroid clonotypes expanded beyond 0.001.

RNA transcripts gave rise to amplified TCR beta CDR3 regions. The primer set for the first-round RT-PCR of the TCR CDR3 was HTBI. TCRdb processed the multiplex PCR reads anew with MiXCR; each CDR3 protein has one entry. The sample holds a few hundred thousand distinct CDR3 sequences, over 35% seen once. Those patients with uncontrolled infection, other autoimmune disease, pregnancy or lactation were excluded. Germline assignment: CDR1 LNHDA and CDR2 SQIVND (reference sequence). CDR3 length: 15 amino acids. V lost 6 bases to trimming and J lost 3 bases; unmatched junction nucleotides: 9. Material for sequencing was peripheral blood or thyroid tissue (not recorded which). This clonotype was sampled from an adult woman with Graves' disease, either hyperthyroidism or ophthalmopathy (not recorded which). This chain connects TRBV19 to TRBJ1-2; TRBD1 matches at 8 bases. This CDR3 reads CASRGQGGTDYGYTF. The CDR3 nucleotides read TGTGCCAGTAGAGGACAGGGCGGAACAGACTATGGCTACACCTTC.